The 7 T cell receptor beta chains below all came from one sample that was sequenced in a study of shared clonotypes between healthy human individuals (dated by TCRdb to about 2020). The library was produced with the immunoSEQ multiplex PCR assay. Held by TCRdb, this immuneACCESS table contains in-frame sequences only and omits some clones. Under half of the omission traces to an unresolved V gene where checked; the cause of the rest is unknown. The sample records some 2,500,000 clones, 93% of which are singletons. The ten largest make up about 0.38% of the sample. The sample was naive CD4+ T cells from PBMCs. Sample cell subset or site, as interpreted from the label and publication: CD45RA+ positively selected. The origin of the receptors is a man between 18 and 35 years old in good health. Some clones in this sample may be carry-over from other donors' samples.

This clone was detected only a few times. The chain employs TRBV28 and TRBJ1-2; D is possibly TRBD1 (5 bases). V lost 10 bases, J lost 1 base, and 19 bases lay in between. Germline loops: CDR1 MDHEN, CDR2 SYDVKM. The CDR3 runs 15 residues. The CDR3 DNA follows: TGTGCCATCCACCTCCCGGGACCCTATAACTATGGCTACACCTTC. It is translated as CAIHLPGPYNYGYTF.

The V gene is TRBV6-1, the J gene TRBJ2-3; 7 nucleotides align to TRBD1. The CDR3 runs to 15 residues. Germline CDR1 MNHNS, CDR2 SASEGT. The V gene end was trimmed by 3 bases and the J gene end by 2 bases; junction bases not matched to a gene: 5. Here the CDR3 reads CASSDRTGYTDTQYF. The DNA of the CDR3 is TGTGCCAGCAGTGACCGGACAGGTTACACAGATACGCAGTATTTT.

V gene TRBV28 combines with J gene TRBJ1-2; D may be TRBD1 (5 bases). V dropped 3 bases and J dropped 6 bases, with 11 bases sitting between them. CDR3 length equals 13 residues. Germline V lookup: CDR1 MDHEN, CDR2 SYDVKM. DNA for the CDR3: TGTGCCAGCAGTTTGGTGACAGTTAATGGCTACACCTTC. Translated: CASSLVTVNGYTF.

The rearrangement links TRBV5-1 to TRBJ2-1; possibly TRBD2 for D (6 bases). This CDR3 contains 15 residues. Germline V CDR1 and CDR2: SGHRS, YFSETQ. Deletions cut 4 bases from V and 7 bases from J, with 18 bases between. Here the CDR3 reads CASSRSSGGPNEQFF. For the CDR3, the DNA is TGCGCCAGCAGCCGGAGTAGCGGAGGGCCAAATGAGCAGTTCTTC.

The V gene is TRBV5-1, the J gene TRBJ2-5, with D unresolved. V lost 6 bases to trimming and J lost 2 bases, with 5 bases between them. Germline V gene lookup returns CDR1 SGHRS and CDR2 YFSETQ. This CDR3 has 11 residues. CDR3 in DNA: TGCGCCAGCACCCAACAAGAGACCCAGTACTTC. It yields the protein CASTQQETQYF.

The chain is built from TRBV6-6 and TRBJ1-1; D not certain. Trimming took off 6 bases at V and 4 bases at J, with 18 bases between the two ends. This CDR3 is built from 15 residues. Germline V CDR1 and CDR2: MNHNY, SVGAGI (reference sequence). The CDR3 sequence: CASREITTGVTEAFF. The CDR3 nucleotides read TGTGCCAGCAGGGAAATCACTACCGGGGTCACTGAAGCTTTCTTT.

The chain is built from TRBV19 and TRBJ1-2; 7 bases match TRBD1. Per the germline V gene, CDR1 is LNHDA and CDR2 is SQIVND (reference sequence). J lost 6 bases, V lost 9 bases, and 22 bases had no gene match. This CDR3 spans 17 amino acids. CDR3 region: CASRGFGAGRITNGYTF. CDR3 nucleotide sequence: TGTGCCAGCAGGGGGTTTGGGGCAGGGAGAATCACGAATGGCTACACCTTC.